This T cell receptor beta chain was profiled in a study of T cell changes during pregnancy in multiple sclerosis. J gave up 6 bases and V 2 bases, and 5 bases lay outside the gene matches. The CDR3 is made up of 14 amino acids. Germline V gene sequence: CDR1 MNHNS, CDR2 SASEGT. The repertoire was sequenced with immunoSEQ multiplex PCR; TCRdb's copy has only in-frame clones and lacks some. The sample includes about 61,000 clones, roughly 87% of them seen just once. The TCR comes from a female donor with multiple sclerosis, enrolled in a pregnancy study. This specimen was peripheral blood, taken in the first trimester of pregnancy. V and J are TRBV6-1 and TRBJ2-3; 7 nucleotides line up with TRBD2. The CDR3: CASSERGSPDTQYF. The CDR3 nucleotides are TGTGCCAGCAGTGAACGCGGGAGCCCCGATACGCAGTATTTT.